This T cell receptor (beta chain) derives from a study of T cell responses to AZD1222 COVID-19 vaccine. Study findings and constraints: Compared with day 0, the breadth and depth of the Spike-specific TCR repertoire rose significantly after two doses of AZD1222.

Remarks on this clone: Its target is not known.

CDR1 and CDR2 from the germline V gene are MNHNY and SVGAGI (reference sequence). The V and J ends lost 5 bases and 1 base respectively, with 11 bases between them. The CDR3 has 14 residues. The method was immunoSEQ multiplex PCR; TCRdb's version includes in-frame clones alone and lacks a portion of them. The table records 120,000 or so clones, approximately 92% of them present only once. This clonotype originated in an adult in good health. V usage is TRBV6-6 and J usage is TRBJ1-2; no reliable D call. Material: peripheral blood, obtained on day 0 of AZD1222 vaccination. CDR3 coding DNA: TGTGCCAGCAGTCCGCGGACTGTTAACTATGGCTACACCTTC. It yields the protein CASSPRTVNYGYTF.